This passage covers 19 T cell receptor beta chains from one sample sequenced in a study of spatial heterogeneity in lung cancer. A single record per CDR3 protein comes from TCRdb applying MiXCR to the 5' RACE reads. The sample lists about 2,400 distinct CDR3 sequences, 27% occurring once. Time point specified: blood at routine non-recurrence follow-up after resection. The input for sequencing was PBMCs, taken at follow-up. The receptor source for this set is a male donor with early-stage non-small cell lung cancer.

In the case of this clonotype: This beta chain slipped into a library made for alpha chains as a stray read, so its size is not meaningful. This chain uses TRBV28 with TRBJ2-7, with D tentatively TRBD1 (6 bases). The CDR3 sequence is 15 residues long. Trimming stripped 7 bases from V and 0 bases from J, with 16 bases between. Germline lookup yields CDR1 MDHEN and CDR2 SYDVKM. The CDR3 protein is CASIVRDNPSYEQYF. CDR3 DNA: TGTGCCAGCATCGTCCGGGACAATCCCTCCTACGAGCAGTACTTC.

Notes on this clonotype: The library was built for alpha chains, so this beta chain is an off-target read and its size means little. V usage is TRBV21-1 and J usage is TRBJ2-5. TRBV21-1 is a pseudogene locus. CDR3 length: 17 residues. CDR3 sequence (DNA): TGTGCCAGCAGCAAAGCCCGCATGAGCGACGGTCAAGAGACCCAGTACTTC. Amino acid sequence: CASSKARMSDGQETQYF.

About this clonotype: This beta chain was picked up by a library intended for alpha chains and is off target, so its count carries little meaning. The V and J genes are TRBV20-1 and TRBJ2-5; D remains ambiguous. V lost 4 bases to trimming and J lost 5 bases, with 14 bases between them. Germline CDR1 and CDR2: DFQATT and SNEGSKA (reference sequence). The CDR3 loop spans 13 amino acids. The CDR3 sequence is CSATTAVAETQYF. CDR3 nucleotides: TGCAGTGCTACCACGGCAGTAGCTGAGACCCAGTACTTC.

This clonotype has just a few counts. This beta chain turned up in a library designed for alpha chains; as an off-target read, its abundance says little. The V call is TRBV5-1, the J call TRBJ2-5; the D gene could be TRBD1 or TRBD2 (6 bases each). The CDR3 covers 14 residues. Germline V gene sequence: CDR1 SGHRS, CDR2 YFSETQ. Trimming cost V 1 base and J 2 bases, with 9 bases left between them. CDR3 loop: CASSLIGGQETQYF. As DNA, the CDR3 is TGCGCCAGCAGCTTGATAGGGGGGCAAGAGACCCAGTACTTC.

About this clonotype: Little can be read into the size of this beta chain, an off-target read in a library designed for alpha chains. The CDR3 nucleotides are TGCGCCAGCAGCTCGGGCCCCGTGGGGGAGACCCAGTACTTC. This codes for CASSSGPVGETQYF. The V and J genes are TRBV5-1 and TRBJ2-5; no reliable D call. Germline CDR1 and CDR2: SGHRS and YFSETQ. V lost 3 bases and J lost 5, with 14 bases in between. The CDR3 is 14 amino acids.

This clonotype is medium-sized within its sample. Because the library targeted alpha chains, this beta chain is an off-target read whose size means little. The CDR3 nucleotides read TGTGCCAGCAGAGTCCTAGGGAACTATGGCTACACCTTC. Its translation: CASRVLGNYGYTF. V is TRBV28 and J is TRBJ1-2; D gene unclear. V was shortened by 6 bases and J by 2 bases, with 10 bases between the two germline ends. This CDR3 spans 13 amino acids. Looked up from germline, CDR1 is MDHEN and CDR2 is SYDVKM.

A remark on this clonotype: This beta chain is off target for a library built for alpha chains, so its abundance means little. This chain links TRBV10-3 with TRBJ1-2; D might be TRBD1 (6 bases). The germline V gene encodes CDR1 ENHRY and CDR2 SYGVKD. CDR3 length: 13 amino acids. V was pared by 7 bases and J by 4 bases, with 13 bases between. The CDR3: CAIKWTEGYGYTF. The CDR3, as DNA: TGTGCCATCAAATGGACAGAGGGCTATGGCTACACCTTC.

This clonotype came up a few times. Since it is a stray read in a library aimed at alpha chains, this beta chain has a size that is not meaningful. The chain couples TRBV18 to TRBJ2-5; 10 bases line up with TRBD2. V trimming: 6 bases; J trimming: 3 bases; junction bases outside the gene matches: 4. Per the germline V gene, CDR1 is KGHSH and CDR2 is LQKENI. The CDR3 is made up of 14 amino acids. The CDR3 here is CASSPGLAEETQYF. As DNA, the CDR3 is TGTGCCAGCTCGCCCGGACTAGCGGAAGAGACCCAGTACTTC.

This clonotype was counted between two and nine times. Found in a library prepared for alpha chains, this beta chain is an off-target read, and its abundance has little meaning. CDR3 loop: CASSPGGMETQYF. The CDR3 DNA reads as TGTGCCAGCTCACCGGGGGGAATGGAGACCCAGTACTTC. The chain recombines TRBV18 with TRBJ2-5; a weak D match, TRBD2 (6 bases). This CDR3 contains 13 residues. Germline lookup yields CDR1 KGHSH and CDR2 LQKENI. V lost 3 bases and J 5 bases, leaving 10 bases between the germline ends.

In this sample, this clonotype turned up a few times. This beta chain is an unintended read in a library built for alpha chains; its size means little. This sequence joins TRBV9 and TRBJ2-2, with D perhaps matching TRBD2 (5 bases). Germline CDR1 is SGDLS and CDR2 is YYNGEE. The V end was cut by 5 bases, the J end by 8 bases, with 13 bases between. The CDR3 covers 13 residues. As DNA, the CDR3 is TGTGCCAGCAGTCGGCAGCGGACTGGGGAGCTGTTTTTT. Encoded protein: CASSRQRTGELFF.

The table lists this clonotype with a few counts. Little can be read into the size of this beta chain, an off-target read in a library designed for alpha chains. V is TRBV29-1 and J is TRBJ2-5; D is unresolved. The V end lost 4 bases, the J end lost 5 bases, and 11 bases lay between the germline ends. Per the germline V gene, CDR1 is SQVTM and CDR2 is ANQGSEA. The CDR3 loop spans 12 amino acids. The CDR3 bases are TGCAGCGTTGGGGAAGGGATGGAGACCCAGTACTTC. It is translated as CSVGEGMETQYF. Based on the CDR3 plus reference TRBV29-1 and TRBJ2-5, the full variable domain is SAVISQKPSRDICQRGTSLTIQCQVDSQVTMMFWYRQQPGQSLTLIATANQGSEATYESGFVIDKFPISRPNLTFSTLTVSNMSPEDSSIYLCSVGEGMETQYFGPGTRLLVL.

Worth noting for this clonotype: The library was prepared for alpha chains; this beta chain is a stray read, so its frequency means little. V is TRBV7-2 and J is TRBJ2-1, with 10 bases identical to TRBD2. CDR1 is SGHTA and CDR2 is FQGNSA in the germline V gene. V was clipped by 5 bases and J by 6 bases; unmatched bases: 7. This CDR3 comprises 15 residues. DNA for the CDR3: TGTGCCAGCAGCCGTCCGGGACTAGCGATCAATGAGCAGTTCTTC. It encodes CASSRPGLAINEQFF.

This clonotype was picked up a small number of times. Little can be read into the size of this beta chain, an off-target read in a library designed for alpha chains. CDR3 sequence: CASSPLAGRYEQYF. The CDR3 DNA sequence: TGTGCCAGCAGTCCATTAGCGGGGAGGTACGAGCAGTACTTC. V and J are TRBV28 and TRBJ2-7; 8 bases line up with TRBD2. This CDR3 has 14 amino acids. J gave up 4 bases and V 5 bases, and 7 bases lay outside the gene matches. The germline gives CDR1 MDHEN, CDR2 SYDVKM.

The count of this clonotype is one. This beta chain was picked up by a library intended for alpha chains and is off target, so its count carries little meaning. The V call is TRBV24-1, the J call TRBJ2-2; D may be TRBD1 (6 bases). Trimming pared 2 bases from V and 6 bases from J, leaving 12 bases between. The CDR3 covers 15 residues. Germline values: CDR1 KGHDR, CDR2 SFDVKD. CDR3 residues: CATSDYRSGAGELFF. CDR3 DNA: TGTGCCACCAGTGATTACAGATCAGGGGCCGGGGAGCTGTTTTTT.

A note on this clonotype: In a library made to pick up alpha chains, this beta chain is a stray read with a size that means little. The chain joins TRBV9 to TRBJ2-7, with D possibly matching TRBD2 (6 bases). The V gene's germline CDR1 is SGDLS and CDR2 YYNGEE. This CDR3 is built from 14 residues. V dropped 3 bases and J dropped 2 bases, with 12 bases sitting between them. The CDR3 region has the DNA TGTGCCAGCAGCGCCCGGGACTCGACCTACGAGCAGTACTTC. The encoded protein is CASSARDSTYEQYF.

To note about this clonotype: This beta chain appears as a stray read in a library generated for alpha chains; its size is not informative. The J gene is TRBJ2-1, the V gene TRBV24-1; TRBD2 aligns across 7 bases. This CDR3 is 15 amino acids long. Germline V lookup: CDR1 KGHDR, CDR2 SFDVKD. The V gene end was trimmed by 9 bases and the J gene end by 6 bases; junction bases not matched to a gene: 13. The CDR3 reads CATAGGGLAGNEQFF. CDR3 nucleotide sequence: TGTGCCACCGCTGGCGGGGGATTGGCCGGCAATGAGCAGTTCTTC.

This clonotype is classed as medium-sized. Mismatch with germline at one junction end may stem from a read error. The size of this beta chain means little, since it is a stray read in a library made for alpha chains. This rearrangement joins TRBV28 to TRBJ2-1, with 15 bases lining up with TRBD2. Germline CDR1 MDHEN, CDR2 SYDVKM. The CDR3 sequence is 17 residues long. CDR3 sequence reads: CASNLGLAGGPRNEQFF. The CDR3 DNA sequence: TGTGCCAGCAATTTAGGACTAGCGGGAGGGCCGAGGAATGAGCAGTTCTTC. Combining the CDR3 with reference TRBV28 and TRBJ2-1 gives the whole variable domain DVKVTQSSRYLVKRTGEKVFLECVQDMDHENMFWYRQDPGLGLRLIYFSYDVKMKEKGDIPEGYSVSREKKERFSLILESASTNQTSMYLCASNLGLAGGPRNEQFFGPGTRLTVL.

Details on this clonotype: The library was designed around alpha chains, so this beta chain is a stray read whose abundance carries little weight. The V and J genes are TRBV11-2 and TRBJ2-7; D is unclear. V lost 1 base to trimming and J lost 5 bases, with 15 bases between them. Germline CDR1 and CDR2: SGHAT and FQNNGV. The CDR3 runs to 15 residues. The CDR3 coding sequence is TGTGCCAGCAGCTTAGGAGGCCAAAAAACGGACGAGCAGTACTTC. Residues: CASSLGGQKTDEQYF.

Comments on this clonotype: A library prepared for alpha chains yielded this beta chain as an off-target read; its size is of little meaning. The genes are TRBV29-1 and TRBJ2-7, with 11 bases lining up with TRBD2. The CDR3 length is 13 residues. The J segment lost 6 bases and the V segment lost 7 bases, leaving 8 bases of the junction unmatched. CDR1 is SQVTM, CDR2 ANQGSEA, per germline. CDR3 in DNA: TGCAGCGCCCTGACTAGCGGGACGGGCGAGCAGTACTTC. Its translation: CSALTSGTGEQYF.